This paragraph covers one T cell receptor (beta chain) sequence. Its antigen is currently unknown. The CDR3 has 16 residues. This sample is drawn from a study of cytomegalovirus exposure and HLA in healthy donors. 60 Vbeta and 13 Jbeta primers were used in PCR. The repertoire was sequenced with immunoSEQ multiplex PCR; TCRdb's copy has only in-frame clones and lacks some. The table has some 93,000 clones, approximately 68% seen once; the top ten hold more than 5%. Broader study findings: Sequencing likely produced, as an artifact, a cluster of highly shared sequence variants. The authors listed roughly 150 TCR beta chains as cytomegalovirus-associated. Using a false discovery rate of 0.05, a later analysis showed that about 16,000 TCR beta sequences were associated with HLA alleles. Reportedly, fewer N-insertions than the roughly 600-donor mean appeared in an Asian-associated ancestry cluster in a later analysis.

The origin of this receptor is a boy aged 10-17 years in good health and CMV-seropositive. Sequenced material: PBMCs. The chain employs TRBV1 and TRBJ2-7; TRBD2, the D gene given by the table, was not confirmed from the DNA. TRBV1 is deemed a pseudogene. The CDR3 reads CTSSPRKADDSYEQYF. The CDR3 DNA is TGCACCAGCAGCCCCCGCAAAGCCGATGACTCCTACGAGCAGTACTTC.